This TCR beta chain was identified in a study of cytomegalovirus exposure and HLA in healthy donors. Study results and caveats: The authors enumerated 164 TCR beta chains as linked to cytomegalovirus. Across donors, most TCRs were seen rarely, yet some public ones were widespread. Excluded were some V segments that proved indistinguishable, including TRBV6-2 and TRBV6-3.

Germline CDR1 SGHDT, CDR2 YYEEEE. V was pared by 3 bases and J by 7 bases, with 17 bases of the junction left unmatched. The CDR3 has 17 residues. To note about this clone: As yet, its antigen is unknown.

The donors (healthy individuals) were bone marrow donors. 60 Vbeta and 13 Jbeta primers were used in PCR. The data were produced by immunoSEQ multiplex PCR, yet TCRdb's version contains in-frame clones alone and is incomplete. The sample lists around 100,000 clones, 74% seen once, with about 2.8% in the top ten. The origin of this receptor is a man aged 50 to 59 in good health and CMV-seropositive. Specimen: PBMCs. The V and J genes are TRBV5-6 and TRBJ1-1; 8 nucleotides line up with TRBD1. In nucleotides, the CDR3 is TGTGCCAGCAGCTCAATGCGTAGGACAGGGAAAAAGGGTGAAGCTTTCTTT. Encoded protein: CASSSMRRTGKKGEAFF.